This T cell receptor (beta chain) was profiled in a study of cytomegalovirus exposure and HLA in healthy donors. Study-wide results and limits: Three of the chains that were CMV-associated were confirmed in vitro to be specific for CMV antigens.

Only in-frame clones appear in the TCRdb table, and some are missing; sequencing was by immunoSEQ multiplex PCR. This sample has under 250,000 clones; 70% to 90% occur once, and the top ten carry 5.5% to 6.5%. The table lists this clone with a count of one. Its antigen is currently unknown. The germline V gene has CDR1 SGHAT and CDR2 FQNNGV. This CDR3 has 12 residues. V was trimmed by 0 bases and J by 3 bases, leaving 2 bases between them. Sequencing input: PBMCs. J is TRBJ2-5 and V is TRBV11-2; D is unclear. This TCR came from a woman aged 18-29 years in good health and CMV-seronegative. The CDR3 coding sequence is TGTGCCAGCAGCTTAGACAAAGAGACCCAGTACTTC. Protein product: CASSLDKETQYF.